Each of the 2 T cell receptor beta chains below was sequenced from the same sample in a study of blood T cell repertoires in COVID-19. Method: immunoSEQ multiplex PCR; TCRdb's copy keeps in-frame clones and lacks some. The table lists 200,000 or so clones, approximately 85% of them singletons. Input material: peripheral blood. The source is a man aged 60-69 years with acute or convalescent COVID-19.

The rearrangement uses TRBV19 and TRBJ1-2, with TRBD1 matching 8 bases. The CDR3 length is 13 residues. The germline V gene encodes CDR1 LNHDA and CDR2 SQIVND (reference sequence). The V and J ends lost 9 bases and 8 bases, in that order; junction bases with no gene match: 11. The CDR3 loop reads CASREDRAAGYTF. CDR3 coding DNA: TGTGCCAGCAGGGAGGACAGGGCCGCGGGCTACACCTTC.

The chain has TRBV18 and TRBJ2-1; a weak D match, TRBD1 (6 bases). Trimming cost V 3 bases and J 7 bases, with 16 bases left between them. CDR3 length: 15 amino acids. CDR1 is KGHSH and CDR2 is LQKENI in the germline V gene. CDR3 protein: CASSPFRDIVNEQFF. DNA for the CDR3: TGTGCCAGCTCACCTTTCCGGGACATTGTAAATGAGCAGTTCTTC. The whole variable domain, remainder taken from reference TRBV18 and TRBJ2-1, is NAGVMQNPRHLVRRRGQEARLRCSPMKGHSHVYWYRQLPEEGLKFMVYLQKENIIDESGMPKERFSAEFPKEGPSILRIQQVVRGDSAAYFCASSPFRDIVNEQFFGPGTRLTVL.